These 32 T cell receptor beta chains were sequenced from one sample in a study of technical replicates of blood from several donors. Profiling relied on immunoSEQ multiplex PCR, and the TCRdb table lists in-frame clones only, not all of them. The sample contains some 79,000 clones, 85% to 95% of which appear only once. Sequenced sample: T cells isolated from PBMCs. These TCRs come from a human donor in good health.

This clone was seen only once. The chain links TRBV5-1 to TRBJ1-2; D gene uncertain. Trimming took 4 bases from V and 0 from J, leaving 10 bases between them. The CDR3 has 14 amino acids. Per the germline V gene, CDR1 is SGHRS and CDR2 is YFSETQ. The CDR3 DNA follows: TGCGCCAGCAGCCTCGCTACGGCTAACTATGGCTACACCTTC. Its protein product is CASSLATANYGYTF.

The CDR3 bases are TGTGCCAGCAGCTTGTCAACAGGGGGCGCTGAGACCCAGTACTTC. Residues: CASSLSTGGAETQYF. This chain uses TRBV5-4 with TRBJ2-5; 9 bases are shared with TRBD1. Germline CDR1 SGHNT, CDR2 YYREEE (reference sequence). The CDR3 consists of 15 residues. With 1 base clipped from V and 5 bases from J, the junction kept 6 bases outside the gene matches.

This rearrangement joins TRBV7-2 to TRBJ1-5; no reliable D call. CDR1 and CDR2 (germline): SGHTA, FQGNSA. The CDR3 contains 13 residues. Trimming pared 3 bases from V and 6 bases from J, leaving 9 bases between. The CDR3 DNA follows: TGTGCCAGCAGCTTGAATCAGGTTCAGCCCCAGCATTTT. It encodes CASSLNQVQPQHF. The full variable domain, completed using reference TRBV7-2 and TRBJ1-5, is GAGVSQSPSNKVTEKGKDVELRCDPISGHTALYWYRQSLGQGLEFLIYFQGNSAPDKSGLPSDRFSAERTGGSVSTLTIQRTQQEDSAVYLCASSLNQVQPQHFGDGTRLSIL.

The chain employs TRBV18 and TRBJ2-1; D unclear. The germline CDR1 and CDR2 sequences are KGHSH and LQKENI. This CDR3 comprises 14 residues. The germline V and J ends were trimmed by 4 bases and 5 bases, with 12 bases remaining between them. CDR3 amino acids: CASSLNSVHNEQFF. CDR3 DNA: TGTGCCAGCTCACTTAATTCGGTCCACAATGAGCAGTTCTTC.

This chain connects TRBV18 to TRBJ2-2; 7 bases agree with TRBD1. J gave up 3 bases and V 2 bases, and 6 bases lay outside the gene matches. This CDR3 comprises 16 residues. Germline lookup yields CDR1 KGHSH and CDR2 LQKENI. The CDR3 spells CASSPLSQGDTGELFF. The CDR3 DNA is TGTGCCAGCTCACCATTGTCTCAGGGGGACACCGGGGAGCTGTTTTTT.

The V and J genes are TRBV28 and TRBJ1-2; unclear D gene. This CDR3 is built from 12 residues. V lost 1 base, J lost 4 bases, and 4 bases lay in between. Germline assignment: CDR1 MDHEN and CDR2 SYDVKM. The CDR3: CASSLFSYGYTF. In DNA, the CDR3 is TGTGCCAGCAGTTTATTCTCCTATGGCTACACCTTC.

This chain connects TRBV28 to TRBJ2-7; TRBD1 is a possible D gene (5 bases). The CDR3 runs to 13 residues. From germline, CDR1 is MDHEN and CDR2 SYDVKM. Deletions cut 2 bases from V and 3 bases from J, with 8 bases between. Written as DNA, the CDR3 is TGTGCCAGCAGTTTAGACAGCCGCTACGAGCAGTACTTC. Amino acids: CASSLDSRYEQYF.

This rearrangement joins TRBV6-5 to TRBJ2-5; 8 nucleotides align to TRBD1. Trimming took 5 bases from V and 5 from J; bases not matched to a gene: 7. Germline V gives CDR1 MNHEY, CDR2 SVGAGI. The CDR3 has 14 residues. CDR3 region: CASSPTTGDETQYF. The CDR3 DNA reads as TGTGCCAGCAGTCCCACGACAGGGGATGAGACCCAGTACTTC.

The chain has TRBV18 and TRBJ1-1; D remains unclear. Trimming removed 5 bases from V and 2 bases from J, with 9 bases in between. This CDR3 comprises 13 residues. CDR1 and CDR2 from the germline V gene are KGHSH and LQKENI. The CDR3 DNA follows: TGTGCCAGCTCAACGGAGGGAAACACTGAAGCTTTCTTT. As protein: CASSTEGNTEAFF.

The chain combines TRBV27 with TRBJ2-7; the match to TRBD1 covers 9 bases. The V segment lost 5 bases and the J segment 2 bases; nucleotides outside the gene matches: 4. This CDR3 has 14 residues. Germline CDR1 MNHEY, CDR2 SMNVEV (reference sequence). The CDR3 sequence: CASSTRDRAYEQYF. The CDR3 coding sequence is TGTGCCAGCAGTACGAGGGACAGGGCCTACGAGCAGTACTTC.

V and J are TRBV27 and TRBJ2-1; 7 bases map to TRBD2. Germline loops: CDR1 MNHEY, CDR2 SMNVEV (reference sequence). The CDR3 extends over 15 amino acids. V shed 5 bases and J 3 bases; nucleotides not matched to a gene: 7. Here the CDR3 reads CASSTGTKVYNEQFF. The CDR3 DNA is TGTGCCAGCAGTACCGGGACTAAAGTCTACAATGAGCAGTTCTTC.

CDR3 loop: CASSSSGNRGTNYGYTF. CDR3 DNA: TGTGCCAGCAGCTCCTCTGGAAACAGGGGTACTAACTATGGCTACACCTTC. The rearrangement uses TRBV7-3 and TRBJ1-2; TRBD1 matches 7 bases. Germline trimming cut 4 bases from V and 0 bases from J; bases unmatched to any gene: 11. Germline CDR1 and CDR2: SGHTA and FQGTGA. CDR3 length: 17 amino acids.

The chain joins TRBV5-6 to TRBJ1-4; D gene ambiguous. The germline V gene has CDR1 SGHDT and CDR2 YYEEEE. The CDR3 covers 15 residues. V lost 1 base to trimming and J lost 4 bases, with 11 bases between them. Written as DNA, the CDR3 is TGTGCCAGCAGCTTGCGGTCAGGTCTTAATGAAAAACTGTTTTTT. Translating gives CASSLRSGLNEKLFF. The full variable domain, completed using reference TRBV5-6 and TRBJ1-4, is DAGVTQSPTHLIKTRGQQVTLRCSPKSGHDTVSWYQQALGQGPQFIFQYYEEEERQRGNFPDRFSGHQFPNYSSELNVNALLLGDSALYLCASSLRSGLNEKLFFGSGTQLSVL.

This clone came up a few times. The DNA for the CDR3 is TGTGCCAGCAGCGGCGGACAGGGGAACACTGAAGCTTTCTTT. Its protein is CASSGGQGNTEAFF. This chain connects TRBV9 to TRBJ1-1; TRBD1 matches at 8 bases. The ends lost 3 bases at V and 1 base at J; junction bases unmatched: 2. CDR3 length equals 14 residues. The germline V gene encodes CDR1 SGDLS and CDR2 YYNGEE.

CDR3 in DNA: TGTGCCATCAGTGAGTCGCTGGGGACACCCGACCGGGATGAGCAGTTCTTC. This codes for CAISESLGTPDRDEQFF. The chain is built from TRBV10-3 and TRBJ2-1, with D possibly being TRBD1 (6 bases). The CDR3 spans 17 residues. Looked up from germline, CDR1 is ENHRY and CDR2 is SYGVKD. The V and J ends lost 0 bases and 8 bases respectively, with 20 bases between them.

The J gene is TRBJ2-3, the V gene TRBV30, with D tentatively TRBD2 (6 bases). CDR1 and CDR2 from the germline V gene are GTSNPN and SVGIG (reference sequence). V lost 0 bases and J lost 3, with 10 bases in between. This CDR3 contains 14 residues. Here the CDR3 reads CAWSVGSKTDTQYF. The CDR3 coding sequence is TGTGCCTGGAGTGTCGGGAGCAAAACAGATACGCAGTATTTT.

The count of this clone is one. The chain recombines TRBV29-1 with TRBJ1-1; 8 nucleotides line up with TRBD1. From germline, CDR1 is SQVTM and CDR2 ANQGSEA. CDR3 length: 18 amino acids. J gave up 0 bases and V 4 bases, and 16 bases lay outside the gene matches. The CDR3 DNA reads as TGCAGCGTTGCGGCGTCTCCCATGACAGGGGCCATGAACACTGAAGCTTTCTTT. This encodes CSVAASPMTGAMNTEAFF.

The chain employs TRBV5-8 and TRBJ2-7; D not certain. The CDR3 extends over 12 amino acids. Per germline, CDR1 SGHTS and CDR2 YDEGEE. V lost 2 bases to trimming and J lost 4 bases, with 7 bases between them. The CDR3 region is CASSLHSYEQYF. The CDR3 coding sequence is TGTGCCAGCAGCTTACACAGTTACGAGCAGTACTTC.

V and J are TRBV14 and TRBJ1-5, with TRBD1 as a possible D gene (5 bases). The CDR3 consists of 19 residues. Trimming left V 2 bases short and J 0 bases short, with 20 bases between. Germline-derived CDR1 and CDR2 are SGHDN and FVKESK. The CDR3 spells CASSQPSGAPLSSNQPQHF. CDR3 sequence (DNA): TGTGCCAGCAGCCAACCCAGCGGGGCTCCACTTAGTAGCAATCAGCCCCAGCATTTT.

This clone was seen once. The V gene is TRBV11-3, the J gene TRBJ2-3, with 11 bases aligning to TRBD2. From germline, CDR1 is SGHNT and CDR2 YENEEA. This CDR3 comprises 17 residues. V shed 8 bases, J shed 1 base, and the junction held 11 bases outside the gene matches. CDR3 DNA sequence: TGTGCCAGCTCCTTAGCGGGGGGGCACTCCGGCACAGATACGCAGTATTTT. It codes for CASSLAGGHSGTDTQYF. The variable domain in full, with the rest retrieved from reference TRBV11-3 and TRBJ2-3, is EAGVVQSPRYKIIEKKQPVAFWCNPISGHNTLYWYLQNLGQGPELLIRYENEEAVDDSQLPKDRFSAERLKGVDSTLKIQPAELGDSAVYLCASSLAGGHSGTDTQYFGPGTRLTVL.

The chain is built from TRBV7-9 and TRBJ2-5, with D possibly being TRBD1 (5 bases). Trimming shortened V by 7 bases and J by 7 bases, and 19 bases separated the two germline ends. Per the germline V gene, CDR1 is SEHNR and CDR2 is FQNEAQ (reference sequence). The CDR3 length is 14 residues. This chain's CDR3 is CASNAQGGKGTQYF. The CDR3 region has the DNA TGTGCCAGCAACGCGCAGGGTGGTAAGGGGACCCAGTACTTC.

J is TRBJ2-5 and V is TRBV14; 7 bases fit TRBD1. Losses at the gene ends were 0 bases for V and 3 bases for J; bases not matched to a gene: 10. Germline V gene data show CDR1 as SGHDN and CDR2 as FVKESK. The CDR3 loop spans 17 amino acids. The CDR3 bases are TGTGCCAGCAGCCAAGATTCTGGACCCGGGACAGAAGAGACCCAGTACTTC. It translates to CASSQDSGPGTEETQYF.

The V and J genes are TRBV5-4 and TRBJ1-5; TRBD1 matches at 9 bases. The germline CDR1 and CDR2 sequences are SGHNT and YYREEE (reference sequence). The length of the CDR3 is 14 residues. V was clipped by 4 bases and J by 6 bases; unmatched bases: 5. Here the CDR3 reads CASSRQGGSQPQHF. CDR3 nucleotide sequence: TGTGCCAGCAGCAGACAGGGGGGATCTCAGCCCCAGCATTTT.

Here the CDR3 reads CASGNSDRSQGYGYTF. The CDR3 DNA sequence: TGTGCTAGTGGCAACTCCGACAGGTCGCAGGGCTATGGCTACACCTTC. The chain couples TRBV12-5 to TRBJ1-2; TRBD1 might be the D (6 bases). This CDR3 has 16 residues. Germline V CDR1 and CDR2: LGHNT, FRNRAP. Trimming shortened V by 6 bases and J by 4 bases, and 21 bases separated the two germline ends. Based on the CDR3 plus reference TRBV12-5 and TRBJ1-2, the full variable domain is DARVTQTPRHKVTEMGQEVTMRCQPILGHNTVFWYRQTMMQGLELLAYFRNRAPLDDSGMPKDRFSAEMPDATLATLKIQPSEPRDSAVYFCASGNSDRSQGYGYTFGSGTRLTVV.

The V gene is TRBV28, the J gene TRBJ1-4; D unresolved. The CDR3 consists of 13 residues. Germline V gives CDR1 MDHEN, CDR2 SYDVKM. Trimming took off 6 bases at V and 6 bases at J, with 11 bases between the two ends. CDR3 coding DNA: TGTGCCAGCAGCACTACCGCCGATGAAAAACTGTTTTTT. Protein sequence: CASSTTADEKLFF.

For the CDR3, the DNA is TGTGCCAGCAGCCAAGGAATTAGACTGAACCAAGAGACCCAGTACTTC. Protein product: CASSQGIRLNQETQYF. The J gene is TRBJ2-5, the V gene TRBV14; D is unclear. Germline CDR1 SGHDN, CDR2 FVKESK. V was clipped by 1 base and J by 0 bases, with 12 bases between them. CDR3 length equals 16 residues. Full variable domain (rest looked up from reference TRBV14 and TRBJ2-5): EAGVTQFPSHSVIEKGQTVTLRCDPISGHDNLYWYRRVMGKEIKFLLHFVKESKQDESGMPNNRFLAERTGGTYSTLKVQPAELEDSGVYFCASSQGIRLNQETQYFGPGTRLLVL.

The J gene is TRBJ2-1, the V gene TRBV6-4; D is perhaps TRBD1 (6 bases). The germline CDR1 and CDR2 sequences are MRHNA and SNTAGT. The CDR3 runs 16 residues. Trimming took 0 bases from V and 4 from J, leaving 13 bases between them. CDR3 in amino acids: CASSDSWGPSYNEQFF. CDR3 nucleotides: TGTGCCAGCAGTGACTCTTGGGGGCCATCGTACAATGAGCAGTTCTTC.

The CDR3 loop reads CSAAGSGAAVYGYTF. The CDR3 DNA reads as TGCAGCGCCGCGGGGTCTGGGGCGGCCGTATATGGCTACACCTTC. The rearrangement links TRBV29-1 to TRBJ1-2, with D perhaps matching TRBD1 (5 bases). CDR3 length: 15 amino acids. Trimming left V 7 bases short and J 5 bases short, with 23 bases between. Per germline, CDR1 SQVTM and CDR2 ANQGSEA.

Concerning this clone: One end of the junction varies from germline; a read error may be responsible. V and J are TRBV7-8 and TRBJ2-4; the match to TRBD1 covers 9 bases. This CDR3 contains 12 residues. The V gene's germline CDR1 is SGHVS and CDR2 FQNEAQ. The CDR3 protein is CASSLDRGRIHF. CDR3 sequence (DNA): TGTGCCAGCAGCTTAGACAGGGGGCGCATCCACTTC.

The chain carries TRBV11-2 and TRBJ2-1; a weak D match, TRBD2 (5 bases). The V end lost 1 base, the J end lost 1 base, and 11 bases lay between the germline ends. CDR1 SGHAT and CDR2 FQNNGV come from the germline V gene. The length of the CDR3 is 16 residues. CDR3 amino acids: CASSLGFSVSYNEQFF. Written as DNA, the CDR3 is TGTGCCAGCAGCTTAGGTTTTAGCGTTTCCTACAATGAGCAGTTCTTC.

This chain uses TRBV5-6 with TRBJ1-1; no clear D gene. From germline, CDR1 is SGHDT and CDR2 YYEEEE. This CDR3 spans 13 amino acids. The V gene lost 1 base and the J gene lost 5 bases, with 9 bases spanning the gap. The CDR3 protein is CASSLLPPTEAFF. CDR3 sequence (DNA): TGTGCCAGCAGCTTGCTTCCTCCGACTGAAGCTTTCTTT.

V gene TRBV27 combines with J gene TRBJ2-7; D might be TRBD2 (6 bases). This CDR3 region has 16 residues. V lost 0 bases to trimming and J lost 0 bases, with 12 bases between them. CDR1 and CDR2 from the germline V gene are MNHEY and SMNVEV (reference sequence). CDR3 bases: TGTGCCAGCAGTTTATCGGGCGGGGCGAGCTCCTACGAGCAGTACTTC. This gives the protein CASSLSGGASSYEQYF.